This T cell receptor beta chain was captured in a study of cytomegalovirus exposure and HLA in healthy donors. Overall study: The 95 to 150 validation repertoires, a later analysis reported, used the same platform as the approximately 650 first-cohort repertoires.

TCRdb's copy holds only in-frame clones and misses some; the assay was immunoSEQ multiplex PCR. The data hold 120,000 or so clones, with 88% observed a single time. This CDR3 is 13 amino acids long. Germline V gives CDR1 KGHSH, CDR2 LQKENI. J gave up 6 bases and V 2 bases, and 3 bases lay outside the gene matches. Study observations and caveats: Cytomegalovirus-associated status was assigned to approximately 160 TCR beta chains.

Comments on this clone: Its antigen is not known.

Sample: PBMCs. V and J are TRBV18 and TRBJ1-2; 7 nucleotides line up with TRBD1. This clonotype originated in a woman aged 30 to 39 in good health and CMV-seropositive. DNA for the CDR3: TGTGCCAGCTCACCAGGACAGGTCGATGGCTACACCTTC. This translates into CASSPGQVDGYTF.